This T cell receptor beta chain was sequenced in a study of blood T cells in healthy people across ages (dated by TCRdb to the mid-2010s). In the study overall: In model experiments, roughly one uniquely barcoded TCR beta cDNA molecule per two T cells was captured by template switching. To avoid experimental bias, donors of different ages were randomly spread across the sequencing lanes. Four age groups were formed from the donors: young (average approximately 16 years), middle-aged (approximately 41), aged (approximately 60) and long-lived (less than 85). Age-related changes in TCR beta repertoire diversity were measured in the study by deep sequencing normalized with unique cDNA molecular identifiers. Using the same blood draw, the study looked at two additional independent replicas of 1 million unique cDNA reads for two donors, one aged 18 to 30 and the other aged 80 or older. Here is what the overall study found, with its caveats: Estimates of total diversity based on one million sequenced T cells were considered lower bounds and underestimates. Observed TCR beta diversity per million T cells fell roughly linearly with age, and a significant reduction was already apparent by age roughly 40. Bulk unsorted PBMC profiling prevented conclusive comparison of naive and antigen-experienced compartments. Compared with the aged group, the long-lived group had more naive CD4+ T cells, fewer expanded clones and increased TCR diversity, a pattern suggesting age selection. Because donor CMV infection status was unknown, age-related changes in expanded clonotypes were potentially confounded. The percentage of naive T cells measured by flow cytometry correlated strongly with observed TCR beta diversity.

Receptor libraries were prepared by 5' RACE. TCRdb shows the sequencer as Illumina HiSeq 2500. A second PCR of about 6 to 12 cycles was run with a J-beta primer mix and a sample-barcoded 5' primer. A unique molecular identifier was introduced onto each TCR beta cDNA molecule by a template-switch 5' adaptor carrying 12 random nucleotides. Each sample yielded at least 2.5 million CDR3-containing paired-end reads. First-strand cDNA was synthesized from all RNA with the Mint cDNA synthesis kit, primed by a TRBC-specific oligonucleotide. All cDNA was treated with uracil-DNA glycosylase and then went through a first 18-cycle PCR with the universal primers M1SS and BC2_uni_R. As for the authors' bioinformatics: Each sample was normalized by randomly selecting 1 million high-quality reads, each carrying a distinct molecular identifier. Instead of being binned into consensus sequences, reads with shared molecular identifiers were discarded. CDR3 identification, clonotype clustering and error correction used MiTCR with a Q25 quality threshold and the strictest error-elimination algorithm. A nonparametric unseen species model with Euler transformation was used to estimate lower-bound total TCR beta diversity. TCRdb reran the public reads through fastp at Q25 and MiXCR, keeping productive beta chains. Rows are unified per CDR3 protein, each entry keeping the most common DNA and genes. These V and J calls derive from TCRdb rather than the authors' analysis. The sample has about 1,500,000 distinct CDR3 sequences on record, about 28% of them singletons. The ten largest account for less than 9.5% of the sample.

Regarding this clonotype: What this receptor recognizes is not known. Within one base of it there is no much larger clone, and no base qualities were kept.

V loses 1 base at its end and J loses 6 bases; junction bases beyond the gene matches: 3. Measured from the cysteine to the phenylalanine, the CDR3 is 15 residues long. Just CDR3 DNA is preserved here, 45 bases in frame from base 1. CDR1 and CDR2 are read off the germline V gene (reference sequence) as DFQATT and SNEGSKA. Systemically healthy Caucasian individuals from Russia, 39 in total and aged about 6 to 95 years, were included as donors. Each donor gave 8 to 10 milliliters of peripheral blood, drawn into EDTA-treated Vacutainer tubes. Ficoll-Paque density-gradient centrifugation was used to isolate PBMCs, with at least 6.5 million per sample. Trizol reagent was used to extract total RNA from PBMCs, with at least 5.5 micrograms per sample. For every donor, an aliquot of PBMCs went through flow cytometry to measure the percentages of naive CD45RAhigh/CD27high T cells.

The TCR comes from a woman in her 30s in good health. Recombination joined TRBV20-1 with TRBJ2-1; 13 nucleotides in the junction match TRBD2. The sequencing input was blood. The nucleotides are TGCAGTGCTAGAGTGGGGACTAGCGGGACCAATGAGCAGTTCTTC. It translates to CSARVGTSGTNEQFF.